Below are 29 T cell receptor beta chains sequenced from a single sample in a study of T cell changes during pregnancy in multiple sclerosis. Assay used: immunoSEQ multiplex PCR; TCRdb lists only in-frame clones, some missing. The table records around 21,000 clones, roughly 91% of them present only once. The specimen was CD8+ T cells from peripheral blood mononuclear cells, collected in the first trimester of pregnancy. These receptors were collected from a female donor with multiple sclerosis, enrolled in a pregnancy study.

The V call is TRBV28, the J call TRBJ2-2; the D is unclear. The CDR3 totals 13 residues. Trimming pared 3 bases from V and 6 bases from J, leaving 8 bases between. The germline CDR1 and CDR2 sequences are MDHEN and SYDVKM. The CDR3 loop reads CASSFRVSGELFF. The CDR3 DNA reads as TGTGCCAGCAGTTTCCGGGTTTCCGGGGAGCTGTTTTTT.

V and J are TRBV5-4 and TRBJ2-7; D is possibly TRBD2 (5 bases). The germline gives CDR1 SGHNT, CDR2 YYREEE (reference sequence). The CDR3 runs to 14 residues. V gave up 4 bases and J gave up 1 base, with 12 bases separating them. CDR3 region: CASSQSGPSYEQYF. The CDR3, as DNA: TGTGCCAGCAGCCAAAGCGGACCTTCCTACGAGCAGTACTTC.

A single count supports this clone. This chain connects TRBV28 to TRBJ2-1, with TRBD2 matching 8 bases. CDR1 and CDR2 from the germline V gene are MDHEN and SYDVKM. Losses at the gene ends were 2 bases for V and 0 bases for J; bases not matched to a gene: 3. This CDR3 has 16 residues. In nucleotides, the CDR3 is TGTGCCAGCAGTTTAACGGGACTAGACTCCTACAATGAGCAGTTCTTC. It is translated as CASSLTGLDSYNEQFF.

This chain joins TRBV6-4 and TRBJ2-3; D perhaps matches TRBD2 (6 bases). CDR1 is MRHNA and CDR2 is SNTAGT in the germline V gene. This CDR3 region has 13 residues. V was trimmed by 3 bases and J by 2 bases, leaving 6 bases between them. The CDR3 DNA follows: TGTGCCAGCAGTGAGCGGGACACAGATACGCAGTATTTT. Amino acids: CASSERDTDTQYF.

This clone is medium-sized by share. The chain is built from TRBV5-1 and TRBJ2-5; a possible D gene is TRBD2 (5 bases). The CDR3 covers 15 residues. Germline lookup yields CDR1 SGHRS and CDR2 YFSETQ. The V end lost 3 bases, the J end lost 4 bases, and 16 bases lay between the germline ends. The CDR3 DNA is TGCGCCAGCAGCTGGCGGGTGGTGGCGGGAGAGACCCAGTACTTC. The encoded protein is CASSWRVVAGETQYF.

This clone has only one observation. The rearrangement links TRBV4-3 to TRBJ1-2; D gene ambiguous. V was trimmed by 4 bases and J by 4 bases, leaving 16 bases between them. CDR1 and CDR2 from the germline V gene are LGHNA and YSLEER. The CDR3 is 15 amino acids. CDR3 amino acids: CASSPVGSEGYGYTF. The CDR3 DNA reads TGCGCCAGCAGCCCGGTGGGATCCGAGGGCTATGGCTACACCTTC.

The genes are TRBV19 and TRBJ2-5; no firm D call. This CDR3 has 15 residues. The V end lost 5 bases, the J end lost 5 bases, and 18 bases lay between the germline ends. Germline CDR1 LNHDA, CDR2 SQIVND (reference sequence). CDR3 residues: CASSPLGGPRETQYF. In DNA, the CDR3 is TGTGCCAGTAGTCCCCTAGGCGGCCCTAGGGAGACCCAGTACTTC.

The rearrangement links TRBV5-4 to TRBJ2-4; 8 bases line up with TRBD1. J gave up 5 bases and V 4 bases, and 11 bases lay outside the gene matches. CDR1 is SGHNT, CDR2 YYREEE, per germline (reference sequence). The CDR3 consists of 16 residues. CDR3 nucleotides: TGTGCCAGCAGCCCCCTCCCAGGGGGCGTCCAAAACATTCAGTACTTC. Its protein product is CASSPLPGGVQNIQYF.

The V call is TRBV27, the J call TRBJ2-1, with D possibly matching TRBD1 (5 bases). The V end lost 5 bases, the J end lost 7 bases, and 12 bases lay between the germline ends. The CDR3 runs 13 residues. CDR1 and CDR2 from the germline V gene are MNHEY and SMNVEV (reference sequence). The CDR3 region is CASSHDSRNEQFF. As DNA, the CDR3 is TGTGCCAGCAGTCACGACAGTAGGAATGAGCAGTTCTTC.

A note on this clone: A read error may produce the germline difference seen at one junction end. The J gene is TRBJ2-3, the V gene TRBV7-7, with 9 bases identical to TRBD2. CDR1 and CDR2 (germline): SSHAT, FNYEAQ (reference sequence). CDR3 length: 15 amino acids. The CDR3 DNA is TGTGCTAGCAGCTTAGGCGCGGGAGGGGGAGATACGCAGTATTTT. Translating it yields CASSLGAGGGDTQYF.

The V and J genes are TRBV28 and TRBJ1-1, with a tentative D call TRBD1 (5 bases). Germline V lookup: CDR1 MDHEN, CDR2 SYDVKM. The V gene lost 6 bases and the J gene lost 6 bases, with 14 bases spanning the gap. The CDR3 has 13 amino acids. The CDR3 region has the DNA TGTGCCAGCAGCCCAAGGGGCACGCCTGAAGCTTTCTTT. Its protein is CASSPRGTPEAFF. The full variable domain, its missing parts supplied by reference TRBV28 and TRBJ1-1, is DVKVTQSSRYLVKRTGEKVFLECVQDMDHENMFWYRQDPGLGLRLIYFSYDVKMKEKGDIPEGYSVSREKKERFSLILESASTNQTSMYLCASSPRGTPEAFFGQGTRLTVV.

This chain uses TRBV27 with TRBJ2-7, with D perhaps TRBD2 (6 bases). Germline V lookup: CDR1 MNHEY, CDR2 SMNVEV (reference sequence). Trimming pared 3 bases from V and 8 bases from J, leaving 14 bases between. The CDR3 has 13 amino acids. The CDR3, as DNA: TGTGCCAGCAGTTTTGGAGGGGCGGAAAAGCAGTACTTC. Its translation is CASSFGGAEKQYF.

CDR3 nucleotide sequence: TGTGCCAGTAGTTGGTCCGGGAGTGGGTACAATGAGCAGTTCTTC. Translating it yields CASSWSGSGYNEQFF. The gene calls are TRBV19 and TRBJ2-1; a weak D match, TRBD2 (6 bases). The V and J ends lost 5 bases and 4 bases respectively, with 15 bases between them. Per germline, CDR1 LNHDA and CDR2 SQIVND (reference sequence). The CDR3 has 15 residues.

The J gene is TRBJ2-5, the V gene TRBV4-3; possible D gene TRBD1, 6 bases. Germline values: CDR1 LGHNA, CDR2 YSLEER. The CDR3 contains 15 residues. V was clipped by 2 bases and J by 3 bases, with 13 bases between them. DNA of the CDR3: TGCGCCAGCAGCCAATACGACAGGACAGAAGAGACCCAGTACTTC. The encoded protein is CASSQYDRTEETQYF.

The rearrangement links TRBV4-2 to TRBJ2-1, with 8 positions matching TRBD2. The CDR3 runs 16 residues. Germline assignment: CDR1 LGHNA and CDR2 YNFKEQ. The ends lost 6 bases at V and 0 bases at J; junction bases unmatched: 7. CDR3 sequence reads: CASSVLAGSSYNEQFF. CDR3 DNA sequence: TGTGCCAGCAGTGTCCTAGCGGGTAGCTCCTACAATGAGCAGTTCTTC.

This sequence joins TRBV14 and TRBJ2-1; a weak D match, TRBD2 (6 bases). The CDR3 sequence is 16 residues long. The ends were cut back, 0 bases at V and 2 bases at J, with 11 bases in the middle. The V gene's germline CDR1 is SGHDN and CDR2 FVKESK. CDR3 protein: CASSQDTASAYNEQFF. In nucleotides, the CDR3 is TGTGCCAGCAGCCAAGATACGGCTAGCGCCTACAATGAGCAGTTCTTC.

The chain couples TRBV7-9 to TRBJ1-1; D is uncertain. The germline V and J ends were trimmed by 5 bases and 3 bases, with 7 bases remaining between them. The germline CDR1 and CDR2 sequences are SEHNR and FQNEAQ (reference sequence). There are 12 residues in the CDR3. The CDR3 nucleotides read TGTGCCAGCAGCCAAACTTACACTGAAGCTTTCTTT. Translating it yields CASSQTYTEAFF.

The chain uses TRBV19 and TRBJ2-1; 7 bases agree with TRBD1. The germline V gene has CDR1 LNHDA and CDR2 SQIVND (reference sequence). After removal of 5 bases from V and 1 base from J, the junction contained 5 bases not matched to a gene. The CDR3 is made up of 15 amino acids. CDR3 nucleotides: TGTGCCAGTAGTCAACAGGGGTTTTCCTACAATGAGCAGTTCTTC. Residues: CASSQQGFSYNEQFF.

The chain uses TRBV27 and TRBJ1-1; 10 positions match TRBD1. The CDR3 length is 14 residues. Germline CDR1 and CDR2: MNHEY and SMNVEV (reference sequence). Trimming cost V 2 bases and J 5 bases; bases outside gene matches: 2. The CDR3 region is CASSLDRGRTEAFF. CDR3 bases: TGTGCCAGCAGTTTAGACAGGGGGCGGACTGAAGCTTTCTTT.

This clone was observed a few times. The rearrangement joins TRBV5-6 to TRBJ2-7; D is ambiguous. The CDR3 consists of 15 residues. Germline V gives CDR1 SGHDT, CDR2 YYEEEE. The V gene lost 1 base and the J gene lost 3 bases, with 14 bases spanning the gap. CDR3 sequence reads: CASSLLTQVNYEQYF. CDR3 bases: TGTGCCAGCAGCTTGCTAACCCAAGTAAACTACGAGCAGTACTTC.

This clone was seen a few times. The chain links TRBV6-1 to TRBJ2-3, with 8 bases lining up with TRBD1. This CDR3 is built from 15 residues. In germline, CDR1 is MNHNS, CDR2 SASEGT. Germline trimming cut 1 base from V and 4 bases from J; bases unmatched to any gene: 4. The CDR3 loop reads CASSEVAGGADTQYF. In DNA form, the CDR3 reads TGTGCCAGCAGTGAAGTGGCAGGGGGCGCAGATACGCAGTATTTT.

The chain carries TRBV28 and TRBJ1-6; 7 bases map to TRBD1. The CDR3 sequence is 17 residues long. The ends lost 4 bases at V and 4 bases at J; junction bases unmatched: 10. Germline V CDR1 and CDR2: MDHEN, SYDVKM. The CDR3 region is CASSSEAGGHYNSPLHF. In DNA form, the CDR3 reads TGTGCCAGCAGTTCAGAGGCAGGGGGGCATTATAATTCACCCCTCCACTTT.

This sequence joins TRBV6-1 and TRBJ2-3; weak D call: TRBD1 (5 bases). V was cut by 6 bases and J by 4 bases, with 11 bases left in between. Germline CDR1 and CDR2: MNHNS and SASEGT. CDR3 size: 13 residues. The CDR3 region is CASRGQGADTQYF. CDR3 in DNA: TGTGCCAGCAGGGGGCAGGGCGCAGATACGCAGTATTTT.

This clone was picked up a small number of times. CDR3 coding DNA: TGCGCCAGCAGCTTAGCGGGAGGCACCTACGAGCAGTACTTC. Translation gives CASSLAGGTYEQYF. The chain employs TRBV5-1 and TRBJ2-7; 9 nucleotides agree with TRBD2. Germline lookup yields CDR1 SGHRS and CDR2 YFSETQ. This CDR3 has 14 residues. V was clipped by 2 bases and J by 2 bases; unmatched bases: 2.

The chain joins TRBV7-2 to TRBJ2-7, with TRBD2 identical over 7 bases. V was clipped by 2 bases and J by 4 bases; unmatched bases: 14. Germline loops: CDR1 SGHTA, CDR2 FQGNSA. The CDR3 extends over 17 amino acids. As DNA, the CDR3 is TGTGCCAGCAGCTTAACCGCGAGCGGGGAGCGCCGGTACGAGCAGTACTTC. This translates into CASSLTASGERRYEQYF.

The chain combines TRBV12-5 with TRBJ1-1, with 7 nucleotides matching TRBD1. Trimming removed 2 bases from V and 1 base from J; junction bases left unmatched: 7. The CDR3 totals 16 residues. Germline V gene lookup returns CDR1 LGHNT and CDR2 FRNRAP. CDR3 DNA: TGTGCTAGTGGTTTGCAGGGGGGAGGATGGAACACTGAAGCTTTCTTT. It encodes CASGLQGGGWNTEAFF.

V gene TRBV6-5 combines with J gene TRBJ2-1; perhaps TRBD2 as D (5 bases). This CDR3 has 14 amino acids. Germline V CDR1 and CDR2: MNHEY, SVGAGI. The V end was cut by 5 bases, the J end by 8 bases, with 16 bases between. CDR3 protein: CASSRYRAGDEQFF. The CDR3 DNA sequence: TGTGCCAGCAGTAGGTATCGCGCGGGCGATGAGCAGTTCTTC.

The chain links TRBV27 to TRBJ2-1, with D tentatively TRBD2 (6 bases). There are 14 residues in the CDR3. The germline V and J ends were trimmed by 7 bases and 4 bases, with 14 bases remaining between them. Germline V gene lookup returns CDR1 MNHEY and CDR2 SMNVEV (reference sequence). CDR3: CASTGGENYNEQFF. The CDR3 region has the DNA TGTGCCAGCACGGGCGGGGAAAATTACAATGAGCAGTTCTTC.

The rearrangement joins TRBV7-6 to TRBJ1-1; maybe TRBD1 (5 bases). The germline V gene has CDR1 SGHVS and CDR2 FNYEAQ. Trimming left V 3 bases short and J 4 bases short, with 18 bases between. There are 16 residues in the CDR3. Here the CDR3 reads CASSLGSAFGGTEAFF. CDR3 DNA: TGTGCCAGCAGCTTGGGGTCTGCTTTCGGGGGCACTGAAGCTTTCTTT.